A selection of T cell receptor beta chains follows, all from one sample in a study of cytomegalovirus exposure and HLA in healthy donors. Clones were sequenced by immunoSEQ multiplex PCR, and TCRdb holds only the in-frame ones, with some missing. The sample gives 90,000 to 120,000 clones, around 74% of which show up once; 14% is in the top ten. Sequenced: PBMCs. The receptor set was obtained from a woman aged 40 to 55 in good health and CMV-seropositive. Both conserved end residues are part of each CDR3. The D gene is left open where the match is weak. Where a row states a size, it is once, few, many or the class of an expanded clone; other rows omit it.

V	J	D	size	CDR3	DNA
TRBV15	TRBJ2-3	.	.	CATSRGQRLTGDTQYF	TGTGCCACCAGCAGAGGGCAGCGGCTAACCGGAGATACGCAGTATTTT
TRBV6-4	TRBJ2-3	TRBD1	.	CASSRDRGLADTQYF	TGTGCCAGCAGCCGAGACAGGGGGCTCGCAGATACGCAGTATTTT
TRBV6-1	TRBJ2-7	.	.	CASSPGIQQYF	TGTGCCAGCAGTCCGGGAATACAGCAGTACTTC
TRBV30	TRBJ1-1	.	once	CAWSLSSEAFF	TGTGCCTGGAGCCTCAGTTCTGAAGCTTTCTTT
TRBV5-4	TRBJ2-1	.	.	CASNGGPYNEQFF	TGTGCCAGCAACGGGGGTCCCTACAATGAGCAGTTCTTC
TRBV25-1	TRBJ1-4	TRBD1	few	CASSGSTGGREKLFF	TGTGCCAGCAGTGGGAGTACAGGGGGACGGGAAAAACTGTTTTTT
TRBV30	TRBJ2-2	.	.	CAWVAGPRTGELFF	TGTGCCTGGGTCGCGGGCCCGCGCACCGGGGAGCTGTTTTTT
TRBV5-1	TRBJ2-6	.	.	CASSLGASGANVLTF	TGCGCCAGCAGCTTGGGAGCCTCTGGGGCCAACGTCCTGACTTTC
TRBV27	TRBJ1-3	.	.	CASSSGLGNTIYF	TGTGCCAGCAGTTCCGGGTTAGGAAACACCATATATTTT
TRBV6-5	TRBJ1-3	.	once	CASSYGTGGNTIYF	TGTGCCAGCAGTTACGGAACAGGAGGAAACACCATATATTTT
TRBV7-3	TRBJ1-1	.	.	CASSAVQGPTEAFF	TGTGCCAGCAGCGCCGTACAGGGACCAACTGAAGCTTTCTTT
TRBV30	TRBJ1-3	TRBD1	once	CAWSRGPGDTIYF	TGTGCCTGGAGTAGGGGGCCCGGGGACACCATATATTTT
TRBV4-2	TRBJ2-3	TRBD2	once	CASSQDLAGGADTQYF	TGTGCCAGCAGCCAAGATTTAGCGGGGGGGGCAGATACGCAGTATTTT
TRBV5-4	TRBJ2-1	TRBD2	.	CASSSSGWTSGVNNEQFF	TGTGCCAGCAGCTCCTCGGGTTGGACTAGCGGGGTAAACAATGAGCAGTTCTTC
TRBV14	TRBJ2-5	.	.	CASSQLWTGETQYF	TGTGCCAGCAGCCAGCTTTGGACGGGGGAGACCCAGTACTTC
TRBV7-2	TRBJ1-1	.	.	CASSTQPRGRLNTEAFF	TGTGCCAGCAGCACCCAACCACGTGGCAGATTGAACACTGAAGCTTTCTTT
TRBV7-9	TRBJ1-5	.	.	CASSLSQPYSNQPQHF	TGTGCCAGCAGCTTATCTCAACCCTATAGCAATCAGCCCCAGCATTTT
TRBV6-6	TRBJ2-2	TRBD1	.	CASSPTGSGGELFF	TGTGCCAGCAGCCCGACAGGGTCCGGCGGGGAGCTGTTTTTT
TRBV27	TRBJ1-3	.	.	CASSSTDAGNTIYF	TGTGCCAGCAGTTCTACAGATGCTGGAAACACCATATATTTT
TRBV6-5	TRBJ1-2	TRBD1	.	CASSYRNWDRDGYTF	TGTGCCAGCAGTTACCGAAATTGGGACAGGGATGGCTACACCTTC
TRBV6-1	TRBJ2-1	TRBD2	.	CASSDGLAGATEQFF	TGTGCCAGCAGTGATGGACTAGCGGGGGCGACTGAGCAGTTCTTC
TRBV2	TRBJ1-5	.	few	CASRDRTGNQPQHF	TGTGCCAGCAGGGATAGGACAGGCAATCAGCCCCAGCATTTT
TRBV27	TRBJ2-7	.	.	CASTWGRGSEQYF	TGTGCCAGCACCTGGGGGCGGGGGAGCGAGCAGTACTTC